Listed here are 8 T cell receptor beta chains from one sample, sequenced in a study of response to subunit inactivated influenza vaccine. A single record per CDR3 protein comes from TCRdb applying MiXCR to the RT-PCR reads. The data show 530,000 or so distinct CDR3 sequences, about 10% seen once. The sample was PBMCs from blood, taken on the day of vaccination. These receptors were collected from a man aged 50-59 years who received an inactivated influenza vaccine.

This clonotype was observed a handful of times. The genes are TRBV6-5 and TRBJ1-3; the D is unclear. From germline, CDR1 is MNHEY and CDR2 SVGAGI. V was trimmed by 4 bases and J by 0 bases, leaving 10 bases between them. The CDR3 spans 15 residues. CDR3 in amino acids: CASSLGLSSGNTIYF. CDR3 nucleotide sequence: TGTGCCAGCAGTTTAGGGCTAAGCTCTGGAAACACCATATATTTT.

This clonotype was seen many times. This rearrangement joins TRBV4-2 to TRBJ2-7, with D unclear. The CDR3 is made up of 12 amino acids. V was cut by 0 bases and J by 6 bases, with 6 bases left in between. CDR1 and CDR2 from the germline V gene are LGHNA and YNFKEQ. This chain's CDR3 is CASSQDSREQYF. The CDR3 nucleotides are TGTGCCAGCAGCCAAGATAGCCGCGAGCAGTACTTC.

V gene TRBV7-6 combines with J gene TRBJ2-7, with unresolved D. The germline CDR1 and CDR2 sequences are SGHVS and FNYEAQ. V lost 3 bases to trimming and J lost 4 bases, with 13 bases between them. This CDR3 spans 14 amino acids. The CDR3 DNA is TGTGCCAGCAGCTTGAGGCACGGTGTGTACGAGCAGTACTTC. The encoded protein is CASSLRHGVYEQYF.

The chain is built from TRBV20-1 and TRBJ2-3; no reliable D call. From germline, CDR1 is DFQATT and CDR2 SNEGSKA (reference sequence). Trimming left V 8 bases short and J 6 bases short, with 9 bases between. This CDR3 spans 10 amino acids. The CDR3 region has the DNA TGCAGTCTATCACGGGATACGCAGTATTTT. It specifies CSLSRDTQYF.

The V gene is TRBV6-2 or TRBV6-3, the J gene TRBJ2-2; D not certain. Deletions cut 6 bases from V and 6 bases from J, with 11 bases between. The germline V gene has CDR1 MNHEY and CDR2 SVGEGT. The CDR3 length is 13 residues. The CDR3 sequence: CASRDFSAGELFF. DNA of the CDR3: TGTGCCAGCAGGGATTTTTCGGCCGGGGAGCTGTTTTTT.

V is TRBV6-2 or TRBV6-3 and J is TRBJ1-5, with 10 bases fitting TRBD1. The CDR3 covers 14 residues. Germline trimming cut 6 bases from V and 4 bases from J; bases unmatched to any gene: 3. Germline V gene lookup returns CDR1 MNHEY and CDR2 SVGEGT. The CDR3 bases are TGTGCCAGCAGGAGACAGGGGGCGAATCAGCCCCAGCATTTT. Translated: CASRRQGANQPQHF.

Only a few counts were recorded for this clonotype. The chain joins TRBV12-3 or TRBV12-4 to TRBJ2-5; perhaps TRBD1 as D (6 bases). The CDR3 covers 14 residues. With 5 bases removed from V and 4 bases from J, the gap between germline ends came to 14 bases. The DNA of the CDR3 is TGTGCCAGCAGTCTAACAGGGCCCGCAGAGACCCAGTACTTC. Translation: CASSLTGPAETQYF.

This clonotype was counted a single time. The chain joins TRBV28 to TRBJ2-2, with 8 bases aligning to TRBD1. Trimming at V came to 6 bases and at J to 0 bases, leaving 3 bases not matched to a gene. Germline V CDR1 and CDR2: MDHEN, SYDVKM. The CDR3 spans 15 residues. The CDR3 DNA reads TGTGCCAGCAGGGTGACAGGGGCGAACACCGGGGAGCTGTTTTTT. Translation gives CASRVTGANTGELFF.